A selection of T cell receptor beta chains follows, all from one sample in a study of response to subunit inactivated influenza vaccine. TCRdb fed the RT-PCR reads into MiXCR, producing one record per CDR3 protein. Among 540,000 or so distinct CDR3 sequences listed, 10% to 15% were seen once. The sample in question was PBMCs from blood, obtained more than 35 days after vaccination. The receptors stem from a man aged 45 to 65 who received an inactivated influenza vaccine. The CDR3 runs from the conserved cysteine through the conserved F or W. A D gene is named only where the DNA matches it firmly. Some rows have no size entry. The others give once, few or many, or a class for an expanded clone.

- TRBJ1-5 TRBV4-1 - TGCGCCAGCAGCCAAGTTATGACCAATCAGCCCCAGCATTTT CASSQVMTNQPQHF
few TRBJ2-1 TRBV11-2 TRBD2 TGTGCCAGCAGCTTAGGGACTAGCGGGGGACATGAGCAGTTCTTC CASSLGTSGGHEQFF
few TRBJ2-7 TRBV12-3/TRBV12-4 - TGTGCCAGCACTTGGGGAGCAGGGCCCTCCTACGAGCAGTACTTC CASTWGAGPSYEQYF
- TRBJ2-7 TRBV20-1 - TGCAGTGCTAGAGACCCCTCCGCGCGGGGCGAGCAGTACTTC CSARDPSARGEQYF
few TRBJ2-7 TRBV12-2 - TGTGCAAGTCGCTTAGCCACAGGGGTTTATGATGAGCAGTACTTC CASRLATGVYDEQYF
few TRBJ1-2 TRBV18 - TGTGCCAGCTCACTCAGGGAGTCTAATTATGGCTACACCTTC CASSLRESNYGYTF
many TRBJ2-1 TRBV6-5 - TGTGCCAGCAGTTATAGGGGAACCAACTCCTACAATGAGCAGTTCTTC CASSYRGTNSYNEQFF
- TRBJ2-4 TRBV7-7 - TGTGCTAGCAGCGGGGACAGGTTGGCCAAAAACATTCAGTACTTC CASSGDRLAKNIQYF
few TRBJ2-1 TRBV7-3 TRBD1 TGTGCCAGCGCCGGGACAGGGGGATACAATGAGCAGTTCTTC CASAGTGGYNEQFF
many TRBJ1-4 TRBV12-3/TRBV12-4 TRBD1 TGTGCCAGCAGGGGACAGGCAGGCGAAAAACTGTTTTTT CASRGQAGEKLFF
- TRBJ2-1 TRBV6-4 - TGTGCCAGCAGTAACGGGATTAGCGCCAATGAGCAGTTCTTC CASSNGISANEQFF
few TRBJ2-7 TRBV24-1 - TGTGCCACCAGTGGACCCCCCCGGGACGAGCAGTACTTC CATSGPPRDEQYF
few TRBJ2-2 TRBV12-3/TRBV12-4 - TGTGCCAGCAGTTTGTATTCTAGCCCCGGTGGGGAGCTGTTTTTT CASSLYSSPGGELFF
- TRBJ2-3 TRBV12-3/TRBV12-4 TRBD1 TGTGCCAGCAGTACACAGGGGGCCACAGATACGCAGTATTTT CASSTQGATDTQYF
- TRBJ1-2 TRBV29-1 - TGCAGCGTTGCTACAGGGACCTATGGCTACACCTTC CSVATGTYGYTF
- TRBJ2-1 TRBV11-1 TRBD2 TGTGCCAGCAGCTTTAGTTCCCTGACTAGCGGGCTCGACAATGAGCAGTTCTTC CASSFSSLTSGLDNEQFF
few TRBJ2-5 TRBV7-7 - TGTGCCAGCAGTCAAAACGGTGGAGAGACCCAGTACTTC CASSQNGGETQYF
- TRBJ2-1 TRBV6-8 - TGTGCCAGCAGTTACCGGGGGGCTTCGGCCTACAATGAGCAGTTCTTC CASSYRGASAYNEQFF
- TRBJ2-7 TRBV4-1 TRBD1 TGCGCCAGCAGCCCTTCCAACAGGGGCCCCTACGAGCAGTACTTC CASSPSNRGPYEQYF
- TRBJ2-7 TRBV15 - TGTGCCACCAGCAGAGATTTTGGGGGCGAGCAGTACTTC CATSRDFGGEQYF
- TRBJ2-1 TRBV6-1 TRBD2 TGTGCCAGCAGTGAATTTAGCGGGGGCTACAATGAGCAGTTCTTC CASSEFSGGYNEQFF
- TRBJ2-7 TRBV4-2 TRBD2 TGTGCCAGCAGCCCCTTAGCGGGAGGGCCTGCCGAGCAGTACTTC CASSPLAGGPAEQYF
few TRBJ2-3 TRBV4-2 TRBD2 TGTGCCAGCAGCCGATCAGCGGGAGAAAGAGATACGCAGTATTTT CASSRSAGERDTQYF
many TRBJ2-5 TRBV15 - TGTGCCACCTCCCGATACCGGAGGTTGGAGACCCAGTACTTC CATSRYRRLETQYF